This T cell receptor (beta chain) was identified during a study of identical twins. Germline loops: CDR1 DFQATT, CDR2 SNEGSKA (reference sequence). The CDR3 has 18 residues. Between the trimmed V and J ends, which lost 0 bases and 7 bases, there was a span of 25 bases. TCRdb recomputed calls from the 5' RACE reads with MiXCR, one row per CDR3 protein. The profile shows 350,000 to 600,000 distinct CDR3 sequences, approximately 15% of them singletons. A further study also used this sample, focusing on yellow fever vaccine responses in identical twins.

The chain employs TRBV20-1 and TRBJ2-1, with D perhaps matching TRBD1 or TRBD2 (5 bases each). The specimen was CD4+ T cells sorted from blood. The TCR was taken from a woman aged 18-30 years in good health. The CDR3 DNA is TGCAGTGCTAGAGATCGAGGGTTGGGGGTACGCAGAGAGAATGAGCAGTTCTTC. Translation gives CSARDRGLGVRRENEQFF.